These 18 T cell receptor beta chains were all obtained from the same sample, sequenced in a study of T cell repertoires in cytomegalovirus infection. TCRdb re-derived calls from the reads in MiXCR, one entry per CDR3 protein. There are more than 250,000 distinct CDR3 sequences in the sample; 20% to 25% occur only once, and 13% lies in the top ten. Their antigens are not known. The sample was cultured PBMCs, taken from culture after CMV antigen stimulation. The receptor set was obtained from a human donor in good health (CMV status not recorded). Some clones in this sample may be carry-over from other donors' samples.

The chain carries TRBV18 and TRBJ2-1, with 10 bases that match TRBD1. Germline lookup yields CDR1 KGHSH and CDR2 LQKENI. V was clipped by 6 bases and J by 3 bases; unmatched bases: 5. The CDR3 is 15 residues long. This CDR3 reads CASSRDRGLYNEQFF. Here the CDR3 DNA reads TGTGCCAGCTCCCGGGACAGGGGACTCTACAATGAGCAGTTCTTC.

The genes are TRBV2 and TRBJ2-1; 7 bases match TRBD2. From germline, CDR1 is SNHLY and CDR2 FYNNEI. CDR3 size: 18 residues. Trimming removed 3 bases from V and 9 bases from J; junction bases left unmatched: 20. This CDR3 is CASSERIGREAFPVEQFF. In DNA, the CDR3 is TGTGCCAGCAGTGAGCGGATTGGACGGGAGGCCTTCCCCGTTGAGCAGTTCTTC.

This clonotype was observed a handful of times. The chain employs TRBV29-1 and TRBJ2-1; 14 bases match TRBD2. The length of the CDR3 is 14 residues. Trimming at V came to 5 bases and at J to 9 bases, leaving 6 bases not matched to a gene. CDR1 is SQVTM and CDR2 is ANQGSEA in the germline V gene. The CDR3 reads CSVSGTSGSGEQFF. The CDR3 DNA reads TGCAGCGTTTCAGGGACTAGCGGGAGCGGTGAGCAGTTCTTC.

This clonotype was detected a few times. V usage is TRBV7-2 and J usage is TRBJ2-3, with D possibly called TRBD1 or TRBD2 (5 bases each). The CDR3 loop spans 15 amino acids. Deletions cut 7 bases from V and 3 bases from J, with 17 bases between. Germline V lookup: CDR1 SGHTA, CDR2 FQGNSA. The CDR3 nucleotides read TGTGCCAGCACCCCGGGGCAGTGGGAGACAGATACGCAGTATTTT. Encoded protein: CASTPGQWETDTQYF.

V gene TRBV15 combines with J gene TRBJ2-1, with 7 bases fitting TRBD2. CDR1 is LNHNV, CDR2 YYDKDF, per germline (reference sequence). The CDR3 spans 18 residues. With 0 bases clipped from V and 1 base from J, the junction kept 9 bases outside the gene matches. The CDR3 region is CATSRETRGSTSYNEQFF. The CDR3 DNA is TGTGCCACCAGCAGAGAAACCCGCGGGAGTACTTCCTACAATGAGCAGTTCTTC.

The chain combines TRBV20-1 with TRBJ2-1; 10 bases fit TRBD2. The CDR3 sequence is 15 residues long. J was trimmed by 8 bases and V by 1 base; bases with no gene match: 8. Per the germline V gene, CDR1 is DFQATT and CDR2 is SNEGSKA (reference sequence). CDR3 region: CSARVSGRAVDEQFF. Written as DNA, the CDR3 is TGCAGTGCTAGAGTGAGCGGGAGGGCCGTAGATGAGCAGTTCTTC.

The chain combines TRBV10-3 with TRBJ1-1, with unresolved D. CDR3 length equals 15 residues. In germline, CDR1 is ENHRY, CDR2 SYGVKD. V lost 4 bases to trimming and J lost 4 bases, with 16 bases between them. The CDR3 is CAISGFGTQRTEAFF. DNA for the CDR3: TGTGCCATCAGTGGCTTTGGTACTCAGCGCACTGAAGCTTTCTTT.

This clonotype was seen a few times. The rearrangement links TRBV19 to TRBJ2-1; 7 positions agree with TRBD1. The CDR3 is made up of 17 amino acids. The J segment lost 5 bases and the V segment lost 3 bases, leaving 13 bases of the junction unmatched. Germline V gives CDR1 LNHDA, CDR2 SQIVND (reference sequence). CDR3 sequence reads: CASSIRASGGGNNEQFF. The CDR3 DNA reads TGTGCCAGTAGTATTAGAGCATCAGGGGGTGGGAACAATGAGCAGTTCTTC.

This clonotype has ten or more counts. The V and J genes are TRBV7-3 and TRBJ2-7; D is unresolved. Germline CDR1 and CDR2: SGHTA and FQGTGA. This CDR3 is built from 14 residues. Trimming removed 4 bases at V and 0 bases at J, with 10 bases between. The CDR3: CASSSDRNSYEQYF. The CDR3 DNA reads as TGTGCCAGCAGCTCCGACCGAAACTCCTACGAGCAGTACTTC.

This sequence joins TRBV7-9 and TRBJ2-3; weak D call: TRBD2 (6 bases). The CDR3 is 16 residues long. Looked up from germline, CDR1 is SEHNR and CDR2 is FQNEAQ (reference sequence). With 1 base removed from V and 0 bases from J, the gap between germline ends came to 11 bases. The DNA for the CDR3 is TGTGCCAGCAGCTTAGGAGGGCTAGCGAGCACAGATACGCAGTATTTT. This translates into CASSLGGLASTDTQYF.

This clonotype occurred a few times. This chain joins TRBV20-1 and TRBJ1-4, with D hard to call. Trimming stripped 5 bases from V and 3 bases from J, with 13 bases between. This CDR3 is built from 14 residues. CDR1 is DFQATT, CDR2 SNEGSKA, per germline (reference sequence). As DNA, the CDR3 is TGCAGTGCTCTCACCCCGGCGTCTAATGAAAAACTGTTTTTT. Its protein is CSALTPASNEKLFF.

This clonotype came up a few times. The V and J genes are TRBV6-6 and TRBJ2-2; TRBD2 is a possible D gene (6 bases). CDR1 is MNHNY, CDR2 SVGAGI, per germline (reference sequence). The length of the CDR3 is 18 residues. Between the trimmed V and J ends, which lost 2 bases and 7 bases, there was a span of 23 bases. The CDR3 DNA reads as TGTGCCAGCAGTTACGGACGAGCCACGGGACTCGGTGGCGGGGAGCTGTTTTTT. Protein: CASSYGRATGLGGGELFF.

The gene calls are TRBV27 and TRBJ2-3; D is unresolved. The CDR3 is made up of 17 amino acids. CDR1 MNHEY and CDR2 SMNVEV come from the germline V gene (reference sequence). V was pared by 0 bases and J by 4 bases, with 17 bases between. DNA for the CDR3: TGTGCCAGCAGTTTATCGATGGTTAGGCCCCGGGCAGATACGCAGTATTTT. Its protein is CASSLSMVRPRADTQYF.

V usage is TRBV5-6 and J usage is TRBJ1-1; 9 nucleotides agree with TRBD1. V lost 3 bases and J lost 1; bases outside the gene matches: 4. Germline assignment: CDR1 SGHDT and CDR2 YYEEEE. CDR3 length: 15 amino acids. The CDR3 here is CASSYVTGGNTEAFF. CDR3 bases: TGTGCCAGCAGCTATGTGACAGGGGGGAACACTGAAGCTTTCTTT.

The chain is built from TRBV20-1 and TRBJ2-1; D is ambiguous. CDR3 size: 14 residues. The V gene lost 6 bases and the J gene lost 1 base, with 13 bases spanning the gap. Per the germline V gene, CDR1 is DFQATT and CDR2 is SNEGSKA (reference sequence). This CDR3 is CSAPPLRSYNEQFF. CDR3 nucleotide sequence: TGCAGTGCCCCACCGCTTCGGTCCTACAATGAGCAGTTCTTC.

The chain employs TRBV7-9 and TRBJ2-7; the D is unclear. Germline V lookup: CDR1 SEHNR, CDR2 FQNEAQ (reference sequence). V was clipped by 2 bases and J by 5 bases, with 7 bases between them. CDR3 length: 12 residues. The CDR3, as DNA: TGTGCCAGCAGCTTAATGGTGGACGAGCAGTACTTC. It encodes CASSLMVDEQYF.

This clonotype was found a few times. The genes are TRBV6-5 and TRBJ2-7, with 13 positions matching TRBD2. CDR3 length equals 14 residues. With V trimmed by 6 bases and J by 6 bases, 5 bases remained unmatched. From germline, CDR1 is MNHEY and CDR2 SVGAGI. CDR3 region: CASRPGLAGAEQYV. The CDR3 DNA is TGTGCCAGCAGACCCGGACTAGCGGGAGCCGAGCAGTACGTC.

In DNA form, the CDR3 reads TGTGCCAGCAGTTTCGTCCTTGAGCAGTTCTTC. It is translated as CASSFVLEQFF. The chain links TRBV12-3 or TRBV12-4 to TRBJ2-1; D is unresolved. The V and J ends lost 3 bases and 9 bases respectively, with 6 bases between them. CDR3 length: 11 amino acids.